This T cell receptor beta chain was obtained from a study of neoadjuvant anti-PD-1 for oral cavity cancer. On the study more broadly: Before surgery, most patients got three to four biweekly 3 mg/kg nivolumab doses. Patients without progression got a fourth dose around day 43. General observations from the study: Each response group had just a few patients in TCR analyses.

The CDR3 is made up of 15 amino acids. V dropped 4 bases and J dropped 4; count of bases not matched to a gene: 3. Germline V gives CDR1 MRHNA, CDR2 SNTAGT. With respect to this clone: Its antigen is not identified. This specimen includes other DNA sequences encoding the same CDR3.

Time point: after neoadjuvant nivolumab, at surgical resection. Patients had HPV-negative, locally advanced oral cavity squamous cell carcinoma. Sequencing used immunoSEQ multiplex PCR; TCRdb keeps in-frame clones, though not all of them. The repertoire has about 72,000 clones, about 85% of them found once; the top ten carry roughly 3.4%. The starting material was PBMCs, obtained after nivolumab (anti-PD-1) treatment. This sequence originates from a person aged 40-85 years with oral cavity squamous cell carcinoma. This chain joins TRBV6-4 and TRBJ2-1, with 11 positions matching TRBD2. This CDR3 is CASSGGTSGYNEQFF. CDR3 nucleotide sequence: TGTGCCAGCAGTGGAGGGACTAGCGGTTACAATGAGCAGTTCTTC.